This T cell receptor (beta chain) was observed in a study of T cell responses to AZD1222 COVID-19 vaccine. Study-wide results and caveats: Following two doses of AZD1222, Spike-specific TCR breadth and depth rose. Clonal diversity may have been underestimated, and the donors were mostly white British, with more females than males. Only five to seven individuals given AZD1222 were seropositive at baseline. Unmutated variant regions are reportedly the target of nearly half of TCRs that are spike-specific.

Using immunoSEQ multiplex PCR, the repertoire was profiled, and TCRdb retains in-frame clones only, with some absent. The table lists about 97,000 clones, roughly 91% of them singletons. Germline V gives CDR1 LNHDA, CDR2 SQIVND (reference sequence). This CDR3 contains 16 residues. V lost 3 bases and J lost 1, with 10 bases in between. A note on this clone: No antigen is known for it.

The chain has TRBV19 and TRBJ2-6, with D maybe TRBD2 (5 bases). This sequence was found in an adult in good health. Source: peripheral blood, taken on day 0 of AZD1222 vaccination. In nucleotides, the CDR3 is TGTGCCAGTAGTATTGGCGGCGGGTCTGGGGCCAACGTCCTGACTTTC. Amino acids: CASSIGGGSGANVLTF.